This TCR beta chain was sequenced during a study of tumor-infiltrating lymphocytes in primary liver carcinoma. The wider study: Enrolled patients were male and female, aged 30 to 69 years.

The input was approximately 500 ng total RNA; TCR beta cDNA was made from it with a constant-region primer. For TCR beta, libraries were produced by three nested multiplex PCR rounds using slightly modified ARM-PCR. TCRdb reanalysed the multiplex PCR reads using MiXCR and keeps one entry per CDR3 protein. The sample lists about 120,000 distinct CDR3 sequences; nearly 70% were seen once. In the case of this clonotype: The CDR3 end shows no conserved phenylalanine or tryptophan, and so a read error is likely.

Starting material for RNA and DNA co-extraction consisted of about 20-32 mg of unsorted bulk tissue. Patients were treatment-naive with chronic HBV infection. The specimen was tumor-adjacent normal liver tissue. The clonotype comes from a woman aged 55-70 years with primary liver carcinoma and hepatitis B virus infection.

Here the CDR3 reads CASSMGLPTDTQYY. The CDR3 coding sequence is TGCGCCAGCAGCATGGGACTTCCCACAGATACGCAGTATTAT. V and J are TRBV11-2 and TRBJ2-3, with D maybe TRBD2 (6 bases). The CDR3 spans 14 residues. Germline-derived CDR1 and CDR2 are SGHAT and FQNNGV.